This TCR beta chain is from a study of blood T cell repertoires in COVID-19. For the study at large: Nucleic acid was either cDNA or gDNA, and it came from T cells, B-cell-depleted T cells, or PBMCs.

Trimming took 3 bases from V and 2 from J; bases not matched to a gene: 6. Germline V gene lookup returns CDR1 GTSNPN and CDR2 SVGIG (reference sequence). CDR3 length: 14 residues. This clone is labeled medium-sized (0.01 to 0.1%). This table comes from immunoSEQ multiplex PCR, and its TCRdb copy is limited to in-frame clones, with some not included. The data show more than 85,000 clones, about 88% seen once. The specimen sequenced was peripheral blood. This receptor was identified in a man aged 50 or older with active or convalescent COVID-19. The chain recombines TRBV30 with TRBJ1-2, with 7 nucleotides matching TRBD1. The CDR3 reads CAWSVIQGNYGYTF. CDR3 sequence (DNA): TGTGCCTGGAGCGTTATACAGGGGAACTATGGCTACACCTTC.